This T cell receptor beta chain was recovered during a study of Ad26.COV2.S vaccination and SARS-CoV-2 variants. Indicated treatment: roughly 20 received Ad26.COV2.S at low or high dose, single or two shots; about 5 received placebo; per-sample allocation not given. Sampling happened 63 days after the first vaccine or placebo injection. The table came from immunoSEQ multiplex PCR; TCRdb's copy has only in-frame clones and leaves some out. The data contain approximately 240,000 clones, 88% of them singletons. Specimen: peripheral blood, collected in a trial of Ad26.COV2.S vaccine versus placebo. The sequence was obtained from a person aged 18-60 years who received the Ad26.COV2.S COVID-19 vaccine or a placebo.

CDR3 nucleotide sequence: TGCGCCAGCACCCCGGGACAGGGGGCTTTTTTAACCGGGGAGCTGTTTTTT. Its protein product is CASTPGQGAFLTGELFF. This chain links TRBV5-1 with TRBJ2-2; the match to TRBD1 covers 12 bases. Per germline, CDR1 SGHRS and CDR2 YFSETQ. This CDR3 contains 17 residues. V gave up 6 bases and J gave up 5 bases; unmatched junction bases: 11.